Described below is a single T cell receptor beta chain sequence and its context. Its matching antigen is unknown. Recipients were bled about 28 days pretransplant and at posttransplant days 30, 100, 180. The data were obtained in a study of T cell clonotyping in hematopoietic cell transplantation. Here immunoSEQ multiplex PCR was the method, and the copy in TCRdb shows in-frame clones only, minus some. The sample includes some 30,000 clones, roughly nine tenths of them seen just once. Broader study findings: Pathologically expanded recipient clonotypes increased progressively from day 30 to day 180 as diversity fell. Few recipient clonotypes overlapped donors; over 95% were de novo at given depth.

CDR3 length equals 13 residues. The chain joins TRBV21-1 to TRBJ1-3; TRBD1 is taken as the D call from the table, unchecked against the DNA. TRBV21-1 represents a pseudogene. The sample was PBMCs, taken 100 days after allogeneic stem cell transplant. The TCR was taken from a female patient aged 50-59 years who had an allogeneic stem cell transplant from a related donor, so the T cells may come from the graft donor. Some clones in this sample may be carry-over from other donors' samples. In DNA, the CDR3 is TGTGCCAGCAGCACCCGACACCGGAACACCATATATTTT. It translates to CASSTRHRNTIYF.